This TCR beta chain was identified in a study of OX40 agonist ivuxolimab in advanced cancers. Study-wide background: Of mixed ages from about 23 to 90 and averaging around 60 years, the group was about 86% male.

Profiled with immunoSEQ multiplex PCR; TCRdb holds only in-frame clones, not every one. The sample shows about 73,000 clones, more than 80% of them seen only once. V was shortened by 0 bases and J by 4 bases, with 12 bases between the two germline ends. The V gene's germline CDR1 is SGHDN and CDR2 FVKESK. CDR3 length equals 15 residues. Sample: CD4+ or CD8+ T cells sorted from blood, taken in a trial of the OX40 agonist ivuxolimab. The clonotype was recovered from an adult with an advanced solid tumor such as melanoma, head and neck, liver or kidney cancer. The V gene is TRBV14, the J gene TRBJ2-5, with a weak D call TRBD1 (6 bases). The CDR3: CASSQEVGGAETQYF. Written as DNA, the CDR3 is TGTGCCAGCAGCCAAGAGGTAGGGGGAGCAGAGACCCAGTACTTC.